This T cell receptor (beta chain) comes out of a study of cytomegalovirus exposure and HLA in healthy donors. Germline V CDR1 and CDR2: KGHSH, LQKENI. Trimming took 5 bases from V and 2 from J, leaving 10 bases between them. This CDR3 comprises 14 residues. In regard to this clone: Its matching antigen is unknown.

Notes on the study in general: The study flagged around 160 TCR beta chains as cytomegalovirus-associated.

The data were produced by immunoSEQ multiplex PCR, yet TCRdb's version contains in-frame clones alone and is incomplete. The data contain more than 200,000 clones, 90% of them singletons. The V and J genes are TRBV18 and TRBJ1-5, with no clear D. Sequenced input: PBMCs. The receptor was isolated from a woman younger than 45 in good health and CMV-seronegative. DNA of the CDR3: TGTGCCAGCTCAATGGGGTTAGGCAATCAGCCCCAGCATTTT. Translation gives CASSMGLGNQPQHF.